This TCR beta chain originates from a study of blood T cells in healthy people across ages. Whole-study findings and limits: Higher diversity, along with more naive CD4+ cells, distinguished long-lived donors from aged donors. A roughly linear age-dependent decrease characterized TCR beta diversity per million T cells.

Comment on this clonotype: Its antigen is as yet unknown.

The extraction recovered at least 5.5 micrograms of total RNA per sample. This CDR3 spans 14 amino acids. Trimming stripped 3 bases from V and 3 bases from J, with 11 bases between. Looked up from germline, CDR1 is SGDLS and CDR2 is YYNGEE. The use of a sample-barcoded 5' primer and a J-beta primer mix characterized a second PCR of roughly 7 to 12 cycles. Every single cDNA molecule received a tag from a template-switch adaptor with 12 random nucleotides. TCRdb re-derived calls from the 5' RACE reads in MiXCR, one entry per CDR3 protein. The data hold 700,000 to 950,000 distinct CDR3 sequences, with 40% to 45% observed a single time.

The sample was blood. This clonotype was obtained from a woman aged 55-70 years in good health. This chain uses TRBV9 with TRBJ2-3; D unresolved. CDR3 protein: CASSERPITDTQYF. The CDR3 DNA reads TGTGCCAGCAGCGAGAGACCAATAACAGATACGCAGTATTTT.